This T cell receptor (beta chain) came from a study of T cell responses to AZD1222 COVID-19 vaccine. Study-wide points: Only a handful of AZD1222 recipients were seropositive at baseline. The donors showed a predominance of white British ancestry and of females, with possible underestimation of clonal diversity.

In the case of this clone: As yet, its antigen is unknown.

TCRdb's table, derived via immunoSEQ multiplex PCR, lists solely in-frame clones and lacks some. Altogether about 140,000 clones are present, less than 95% being singletons, with the ten largest covering around 3.5%. The length of the CDR3 is 17 residues. The ends were cut back, 4 bases at V and 0 bases at J, with 16 bases in the middle. Germline V gene data show CDR1 as MNHNS and CDR2 as SASEGT. The V gene is TRBV6-1, the J gene TRBJ1-5, with D possibly TRBD1 on 5 matching bases. The input for sequencing was peripheral blood, taken on day 0 of AZD1222 vaccination. This clonotype originated in an adult in good health. CDR3 in DNA: TGTGCCAGCAGTGGGGCAGGGTCCGCTGATAGCAATCAGCCCCAGCATTTT. It encodes CASSGAGSADSNQPQHF.